The clone carrying this T cell receptor beta chain has at least ten counts. The antigen is undetermined. The sample originates from a study of CD8 T cells in ankylosing spondylitis. Points from the study as a whole: Ankylosing spondylitis blood appeared to carry a characteristic TCR beta motif of roughly eight highly homologous variants. In peripheral blood, disease-linked CD8+ clones occurred at relatively low frequencies.

TCRdb recomputed calls from the 5' RACE reads with MiXCR, one row per CDR3 protein. The sample has under 300,000 distinct CDR3 sequences; over 8.5% are singletons. Germline lookup yields CDR1 SGHAT and CDR2 FQNNGV. The CDR3 runs 16 residues. The V gene lost 1 base and the J gene lost 4 bases, with 14 bases spanning the gap. V usage is TRBV11-2 and J usage is TRBJ2-1; D may be TRBD2 (6 bases). This receptor was identified in a male donor with ankylosing spondylitis or in good health (not recorded which). Specimen: blood, either unsorted or a sorted T cell fraction (not recorded which). CDR3 region: CASSLGAGSEYNEQFF. CDR3 nucleotide sequence: TGTGCCAGCAGCTTAGGCGCGGGGTCCGAATACAATGAGCAGTTCTTC. The whole variable domain, remainder taken from reference TRBV11-2 and TRBJ2-1, is EAGVAQSPRYKIIEKRQSVAFWCNPISGHATLYWYQQILGQGPKLLIQFQNNGVVDDSQLPKDRFSAERLKGVDSTLKIQPAKLEDSAVYLCASSLGAGSEYNEQFFGPGTRLTVL.